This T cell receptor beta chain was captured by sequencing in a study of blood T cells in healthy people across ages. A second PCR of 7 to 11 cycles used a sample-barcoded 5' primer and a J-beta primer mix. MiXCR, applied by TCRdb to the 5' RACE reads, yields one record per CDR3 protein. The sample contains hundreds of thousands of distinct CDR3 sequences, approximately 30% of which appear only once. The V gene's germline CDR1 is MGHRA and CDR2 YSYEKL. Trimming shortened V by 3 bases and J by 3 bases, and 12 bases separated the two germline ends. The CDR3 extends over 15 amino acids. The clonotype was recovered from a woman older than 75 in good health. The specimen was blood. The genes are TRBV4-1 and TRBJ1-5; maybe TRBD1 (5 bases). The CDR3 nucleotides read TGCGCCAGCAGCCAGTTCGGGGGGACCAATCAGCCCCAGCATTTT. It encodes CASSQFGGTNQPQHF.